This entry concerns a single T cell receptor beta chain. Its antigen remains unknown. The sample holds other DNA sequences that translate to the same CDR3. The data stem from a study of shared clonotypes between healthy human individuals. Study details: The composition of the donors was a couple of women and a few men aged 18 to 49.

Assay: immunoSEQ multiplex PCR; the TCRdb copy retains only in-frame clones and omits some. The sample lists 2.5 million or so clones, approximately 94% occurring once. Trimming cost V 5 bases and J 7 bases; bases outside gene matches: 5. CDR3 length: 15 residues. Germline CDR1 MNHNY, CDR2 SVGAGI (reference sequence). Notes on the study in general: Among donors, sharing of clonotypes was expected to be affected by sequencing depth. Sampling included only blood; tissue repertoires likely differ.

The donors, healthy adults who were HIV-negative, had experienced no recent acute infections or vaccinations. Sequencing input: naive CD4+ T cells sorted from blood. The subset here: CD45RA+ positively selected. The chain combines TRBV6-6 with TRBJ2-1; 13 bases match TRBD2. The receptor was isolated from a man younger than 30 in good health. The CDR3 DNA reads as TGTGCCAGCAGTCCCGGGACTAGCGGGATAAATGAGCAGTTCTTC. Amino acids: CASSPGTSGINEQFF.